This T cell receptor beta chain appears in the sequencing data of a study of cytotoxic CD8 clonotypes in ibrutinib-treated CLL. TCRdb's table, derived via immunoSEQ multiplex PCR, lists solely in-frame clones and lacks some. This sample carries about 330,000 clones, roughly 70% of them seen once, and the ten largest clones take roughly 6.8%. In germline, CDR1 is KGHSH, CDR2 LQKENI. The length of the CDR3 is 15 residues. Trimming cost V 5 bases and J 2 bases, with 16 bases left between them. V usage is TRBV18 and J usage is TRBJ2-7, with D unclear. Specimen: PBMCs, collected after 36 months of ibrutinib treatment. The clonotype was recovered from a human donor with chronic lymphocytic leukemia. CDR3: CASSGIRDGAYEQYF. Here the CDR3 DNA reads TGTGCCAGCTCAGGGATCCGTGACGGTGCCTACGAGCAGTACTTC.